These T cell receptor beta chains were read from a single sample in a study of T cells in localized non-small cell lung cancer. TCRdb's copy holds only in-frame clones and misses some; the assay was immunoSEQ multiplex PCR. The repertoire holds some 1,000 clones, roughly 25% seen once, with 9.5% to 13% in the top ten. This specimen was normal lung tissue next to the tumor, taken before any cancer treatment. The receptors were sampled from a woman aged 40 to 75 with stage III squamous cell lung carcinoma. Both conserved end residues are part of each CDR3. Fields, in order: V gene, clone size, J gene, CDR3 protein. Only some rows state a clone size, as once, few, many or a class for expanded clones.

v_call: TRBV11-3; clone_size: NA; j_call: TRBJ1-2; cdr3_aa: CASSPLGATYRGYGYTF
v_call: TRBV9; clone_size: few; j_call: TRBJ1-2; cdr3_aa: CASSVKGTASLGYTF
v_call: TRBV30; clone_size: NA; j_call: TRBJ1-1; cdr3_aa: CAWSSVTEAFF
v_call: TRBV6-8; clone_size: large; j_call: TRBJ1-1; cdr3_aa: CASTVSVTGHTEAFF
v_call: TRBV14; clone_size: NA; j_call: TRBJ1-1; cdr3_aa: CASSQIAGRTEAFF
v_call: TRBV11-3; clone_size: few; j_call: TRBJ2-7; cdr3_aa: CASSWAGQKTYEQYF
v_call: TRBV5-1; clone_size: once; j_call: TRBJ2-3; cdr3_aa: CASSPTGGSADTQYF
v_call: TRBV12-5; clone_size: NA; j_call: TRBJ2-3; cdr3_aa: CASGLVRDGRADTDTQYF
v_call: TRBV4-1; clone_size: NA; j_call: TRBJ1-3; cdr3_aa: CASSQRPPGQGSGNTIYF
v_call: TRBV15; clone_size: NA; j_call: TRBJ2-3; cdr3_aa: CATSSFPPSGGGTDTQYF
v_call: TRBV9; clone_size: few; j_call: TRBJ1-5; cdr3_aa: CASRHPGVDQPQHF
v_call: TRBV7-1; clone_size: NA; j_call: TRBJ1-1; cdr3_aa: CASSLTGNTEAFF
v_call: TRBV12-5; clone_size: few; j_call: TRBJ1-3; cdr3_aa: CASGLFREQGYGNTIYF
v_call: TRBV6-8; clone_size: medium-sized; j_call: TRBJ1-3; cdr3_aa: CASSYSIPALVSGNTIYF
v_call: TRBV29-1; clone_size: few; j_call: TRBJ2-3; cdr3_aa: CSVRQGRDTQYF
v_call: TRBV12-5; clone_size: few; j_call: TRBJ2-5; cdr3_aa: CASTSGLEETQYF
v_call: TRBV29-1; clone_size: NA; j_call: TRBJ2-2; cdr3_aa: CSVAGQGDTGELFF
v_call: TRBV18; clone_size: NA; j_call: TRBJ1-1; cdr3_aa: CASSPARAIRSEAFF
v_call: TRBV6-8; clone_size: NA; j_call: TRBJ1-2; cdr3_aa: CASSYTGNRPLYTF
v_call: TRBV29-1; clone_size: NA; j_call: TRBJ2-7; cdr3_aa: CSVVRQDYEQYF
v_call: TRBV4-1; clone_size: few; j_call: TRBJ1-4; cdr3_aa: CASSQDSGQVPFF
v_call: TRBV19; clone_size: NA; j_call: TRBJ2-3; cdr3_aa: CASGGPHTDTQYF
v_call: TRBV6-8; clone_size: NA; j_call: TRBJ2-6; cdr3_aa: CASSWDSSGANVLTF
v_call: TRBV11-3; clone_size: NA; j_call: TRBJ1-5; cdr3_aa: CASGRQGSNQPQHF
v_call: TRBV11-3; clone_size: NA; j_call: TRBJ2-2; cdr3_aa: CASSYLGQGTHTGELFF
v_call: TRBV30; clone_size: NA; j_call: TRBJ1-1; cdr3_aa: CAWTGHMNTEAFF
v_call: TRBV9; clone_size: NA; j_call: TRBJ1-2; cdr3_aa: CASSESIQGGYGYTF
v_call: TRBV18; clone_size: few; j_call: TRBJ1-1; cdr3_aa: CASSIDPGRAFF
v_call: TRBV5-1; clone_size: NA; j_call: TRBJ1-3; cdr3_aa: CASSRIGGTGNTIYF
v_call: TRBV23-1; clone_size: medium-sized; j_call: TRBJ2-3; cdr3_aa: CASSEATGGLTDTQYF
v_call: TRBV19; clone_size: NA; j_call: TRBJ1-6; cdr3_aa: CASSGQGNSPLHF
v_call: TRBV6-8; clone_size: large; j_call: TRBJ1-2; cdr3_aa: CASSPGIVGYTF
v_call: TRBV12-5; clone_size: NA; j_call: TRBJ2-1; cdr3_aa: CASGLRRLAGVNEQFF
v_call: TRBV6-8; clone_size: NA; j_call: TRBJ2-7; cdr3_aa: CAISGVGSSYEQYF
v_call: TRBV6-8; clone_size: NA; j_call: TRBJ2-1; cdr3_aa: CASMEPGQGFGEQFF